Described below is a single T cell receptor (beta chain) sequence and its context. Antigen unknown. The sample is drawn from a study of shared clonotypes between healthy human individuals. Regarding the study as a whole: The generation probabilities recorded for non-shared clonotypes fell below those of clonotypes shared by all four donors.

CDR3 length equals 16 residues. Germline assignment: CDR1 KGHSH and CDR2 LQKENI. After removal of 2 bases from V and 1 base from J, the junction contained 2 bases not matched to a gene. The authors loaded roughly 200 ng DNA, 30,000 to 35,000 T cell genomes, into sorted-subset replicate PCRs. The data were produced by immunoSEQ multiplex PCR, yet TCRdb's version contains in-frame clones alone and is incomplete. The table lists under 550,000 clones, 90% to 96% of them singletons. This receptor was taken from a young woman in good health. The chain carries TRBV18 and TRBJ2-3; TRBD2 matches 11 bases. The sequencing input was naive CD4+ T cells sorted from blood. Subset noted: CD45RA+ positively selected. In DNA, the CDR3 is TGTGCCAGCTCACCAGGGACTAGCGGTCGCACAGATACGCAGTATTTT. Protein product: CASSPGTSGRTDTQYF.